This passage covers 27 T cell receptor beta chains from one sample sequenced in a study of blood T cells in healthy people across ages. Next came a second PCR, run for about 7 to 12 cycles, which used a sample-barcoded 5' primer along with a J-beta primer mix. Each CDR3 protein is one row after TCRdb ran MiXCR on the 5' RACE reads. The repertoire holds about 580,000 distinct CDR3 sequences, around 48% seen once, with just under 25% in the top ten. The sequencing sample was made of blood. These receptors originate from an elderly man in good health.

Notes on this clonotype: A read error may be the cause here, since a much bigger clone is one base away. The rearrangement uses TRBV7-2 and TRBJ2-3, with D unresolved. The CDR3 runs to 14 residues. V lost 8 bases and J 3 bases, leaving 15 bases between the germline ends. The germline V gene encodes CDR1 SGHTA and CDR2 FQGNSA. DNA of the CDR3: TGTGCCAGCGGCTCCGGCCGGTGGACAGATACGCAGTATTTT. Residues: CASGSGRWTDTQYF.

On this clonotype itself: The junction does not match germline at one end; this may be a read error. V and J are TRBV7-2 and TRBJ2-5, with D unclear. This CDR3 has 13 residues. From germline, CDR1 is SGHTA and CDR2 FQGNSA. The CDR3 DNA reads as TGCGCCAGCAGCCGTAGCATCCAAGAGACCCAGTACTTC. Translation gives CASSRSIQETQYF.

This clonotype was recorded a few times. The V and J genes are TRBV10-3 and TRBJ1-5, with TRBD1 matching 7 bases. There are 13 residues in the CDR3. Trimming cost V 10 bases and J 5 bases; bases outside gene matches: 8. The germline gives CDR1 ENHRY, CDR2 SYGVKD. The DNA of the CDR3 is TGTGCCACCTCCTACAGGGGAGATCAGCCCCAGCATTTT. It translates to CATSYRGDQPQHF.

Only a few counts were recorded for this clonotype. V is TRBV14 and J is TRBJ2-3, with 11 bases that match TRBD1. With 4 bases clipped from V and 2 bases from J, the junction kept 2 bases outside the gene matches. This CDR3 comprises 15 residues. The germline V gene encodes CDR1 SGHDN and CDR2 FVKESK. The CDR3 is CASSRTGGNTDTQYF. Here the CDR3 DNA reads TGTGCCAGCAGCCGGACAGGGGGCAACACAGATACGCAGTATTTT.

This clonotype was found a few times. V usage is TRBV30 and J usage is TRBJ1-2; tentatively, D is TRBD1 (6 bases). The germline V gene has CDR1 GTSNPN and CDR2 SVGIG (reference sequence). The CDR3 spans 12 residues. Trimming cost V 0 bases and J 7 bases, with 9 bases left between them. The CDR3 nucleotides read TGTGCCTGGAGTGTAGGGGGGCCTGGCTACACCTTC. Translating it yields CAWSVGGPGYTF.

This sequence joins TRBV5-6 and TRBJ2-3; D gene ambiguous. This CDR3 region has 13 residues. Trimming pared 4 bases from V and 6 bases from J, leaving 12 bases between. Per the germline V gene, CDR1 is SGHDT and CDR2 is YYEEEE. This CDR3 reads CASSPPASDTQYF. CDR3 coding DNA: TGTGCCAGCAGCCCACCCGCTTCCGATACGCAGTATTTT.

This clonotype was picked up a small number of times. The CDR3 protein is CSAPRLAGSYEQYF. The CDR3, as DNA: TGCAGTGCCCCGCGACTAGCGGGTTCCTACGAGCAGTACTTC. J is TRBJ2-7 and V is TRBV20-1, with 10 bases matching TRBD2. V trimming: 6 bases; J trimming: 1 base; junction bases outside the gene matches: 6. This CDR3 is built from 14 residues. The germline V gene has CDR1 DFQATT and CDR2 SNEGSKA (reference sequence).

The sample holds one count of this clonotype. The chain couples TRBV29-1 to TRBJ2-3, with TRBD2 identical over 8 bases. V lost 4 bases to trimming and J lost 4 bases; unmatched junction nucleotides: 10. The length of the CDR3 is 15 residues. Germline CDR1 and CDR2: SQVTM and ANQGSEA. Here the CDR3 reads CSVGRLAIGADTQYF. DNA for the CDR3: TGCAGCGTTGGGAGACTAGCGATTGGGGCAGATACGCAGTATTTT.

The chain uses TRBV5-1 and TRBJ2-1; no clear D gene. Germline V gene sequence: CDR1 SGHRS, CDR2 YFSETQ. This CDR3 is 13 amino acids long. Between the trimmed V and J ends, which lost 7 bases and 5 bases, there was a span of 13 bases. Written as DNA, the CDR3 is TGCGCCAGCCAGCTTAATCTGGACAATGAGCAGTTCTTC. This encodes CASQLNLDNEQFF.

This clonotype was picked up a small number of times. The chain employs TRBV4-3 and TRBJ2-6; D is ambiguous. Germline assignment: CDR1 LGHNA and CDR2 YSLEER. Between the trimmed V and J ends, which lost 1 base and 4 bases, there was a span of 11 bases. This CDR3 is 16 amino acids long. CDR3 in amino acids: CASSQGPVGGANVLTF. The CDR3 nucleotides read TGCGCCAGCAGCCAAGGACCAGTGGGGGGGGCCAACGTCCTGACTTTC.

The CDR3 nucleotides read TGTGCCAGCAGCTTAGTGATAGGGACCGGGGAGCTGTTTTTT. As protein: CASSLVIGTGELFF. This sequence joins TRBV7-2 and TRBJ2-2; D remains unclear. Per the germline V gene, CDR1 is SGHTA and CDR2 is FQGNSA. CDR3 size: 14 residues. Trimming took 1 base from V and 5 from J, leaving 8 bases between them.

This chain connects TRBV2 to TRBJ2-7; D uncertain. Germline V lookup: CDR1 SNHLY, CDR2 FYNNEI. The CDR3 is made up of 15 amino acids. The V end was cut by 3 bases, the J end by 7 bases, with 19 bases between. CDR3 loop: CASSDAPYNYNEQYF. CDR3 coding DNA: TGTGCCAGCAGTGATGCCCCCTACAACTACAATGAGCAGTACTTC.

This clonotype showed up many times. This chain uses TRBV29-1 with TRBJ2-3, with 11 bases that match TRBD2. Germline CDR1 SQVTM, CDR2 ANQGSEA. The CDR3 consists of 14 residues. The trim removed 4 bases at V and 6 bases at J, leaving 6 bases unmatched. CDR3 nucleotide sequence: TGCAGCGTTGTGGTTAGCGGGGGGGCCGATACGCAGTATTTT. Translation gives CSVVVSGGADTQYF.

This clonotype was observed a handful of times. The V call is TRBV20-1, the J call TRBJ2-5; 7 bases are shared with TRBD1. Germline V gene sequence: CDR1 DFQATT, CDR2 SNEGSKA (reference sequence). This CDR3 has 13 amino acids. With V trimmed by 5 bases and J by 2 bases, 5 bases remained unmatched. The CDR3 nucleotides read TGCAGTGCTTTTGGGACAGAGCAAGAGACCCAGTACTTC. Translated: CSAFGTEQETQYF.

This chain links TRBV21-1 with TRBJ1-2; the table calls TRBD1, which could not be checked here. TRBV21-1 is a pseudogene. The CDR3 contains 18 residues. The CDR3 coding sequence is TGTGCCAGCAGCAAAGGGGGTGCCCAGGGAGTGGGGAACTATGGCTACACCTTC. Translating gives CASSKGGAQGVGNYGYTF.

The chain couples TRBV6-5 to TRBJ2-5; a weak D match, TRBD1 (6 bases). Per germline, CDR1 MNHEY and CDR2 SVGAGI. The CDR3 covers 14 residues. V was pared by 4 bases and J by 4 bases, with 13 bases between. The CDR3 DNA reads TGTGCCAGCAGTTCAACAGGGTCTGGAGAGACCCAGTACTTC. Protein sequence: CASSSTGSGETQYF.

This clonotype was counted between two and nine times. The CDR3 sequence: CASSLEGGGIDEQFF. CDR3 bases: TGCGCCAGCAGCTTGGAAGGCGGGGGGATCGATGAGCAGTTCTTC. The rearrangement uses TRBV5-1 and TRBJ2-1, with TRBD2 matching 8 bases. Germline lookup yields CDR1 SGHRS and CDR2 YFSETQ. The CDR3 sequence is 15 residues long. J lost 8 bases, V lost 0 bases, and 7 bases had no gene match.

This clonotype has at least ten counts. This chain connects TRBV7-9 to TRBJ2-1; possible D gene TRBD1, 6 bases. The CDR3 is 16 residues long. V dropped 5 bases and J dropped 7 bases, with 21 bases sitting between them. Germline loops: CDR1 SEHNR, CDR2 FQNEAQ (reference sequence). The DNA for the CDR3 is TGTGCCAGCAGCCCAGTGGGACAAGCAATATTTAATGAGCAGTTCTTC. Translating it yields CASSPVGQAIFNEQFF.

The V call is TRBV20-1, the J call TRBJ1-6, with D unclear. Trimming shortened V by 5 bases and J by 6 bases, and 14 bases separated the two germline ends. Germline loops: CDR1 DFQATT, CDR2 SNEGSKA (reference sequence). CDR3 length: 14 residues. The CDR3 here is CSARPRGFNSPLHF. In DNA form, the CDR3 reads TGCAGTGCTCGCCCCCGGGGTTTTAATTCACCCCTCCACTTT.

The chain couples TRBV5-1 to TRBJ2-1; 7 bases agree with TRBD2. The CDR3 runs 13 residues. V shed 5 bases and J 5 bases; nucleotides not matched to a gene: 4. Per the germline V gene, CDR1 is SGHRS and CDR2 is YFSETQ. In DNA form, the CDR3 reads TGCGCCAGCAGAAGGCTAGCGGACAATGAGCAGTTCTTC. Protein sequence: CASRRLADNEQFF.

The V gene is TRBV20-1, the J gene TRBJ2-1, with TRBD2 matching over 7 bases. V trimming: 6 bases; J trimming: 6 bases; junction bases outside the gene matches: 20. This CDR3 region has 17 residues. Germline-derived CDR1 and CDR2 are DFQATT and SNEGSKA (reference sequence). CDR3 sequence reads: CSATLGLLGGGTNEQFF. CDR3 in DNA: TGCAGTGCCACATTGGGACTTCTTGGGGGGGGGACCAATGAGCAGTTCTTC.

This clonotype was seen once. This rearrangement joins TRBV3-1 to TRBJ2-1; 8 bases map to TRBD1. The germline V gene has CDR1 LGHDT and CDR2 YNNKEL (reference sequence). The CDR3 is 15 residues long. V shed 7 bases, J shed 7 bases, and the junction held 12 bases outside the gene matches. As DNA, the CDR3 is TGTGCCAGCACGCCGAACGGACAGGGTTCGAATGAGCAGTTCTTC. It codes for CASTPNGQGSNEQFF.

Worth noting for this clonotype: A much larger clone lies one base from this, so it may be a read error. V usage is TRBV6-5 and J usage is TRBJ2-7; D is uncertain. CDR1 and CDR2 (germline): MNHEY, SVGAGI. The CDR3 is 13 residues long. This CDR3 is CACRSPGSLEQYF. The DNA of the CDR3 is TGTGCCTGCAGGTCACCGGGCTCCCTAGAGCAGTACTTC.

This clonotype was detected only once. This chain links TRBV7-2 with TRBJ2-4; 10 bases match TRBD2. Trimming removed 1 base from V and 1 base from J; junction bases left unmatched: 10. The CDR3 extends over 19 amino acids. Germline V lookup: CDR1 SGHTA, CDR2 FQGNSA. CDR3 DNA: TGTGCCAGCAGCTTAGGCCCTAGCGGGAGTATCAAGGCCAAAAACATTCAGTACTTC. Translation: CASSLGPSGSIKAKNIQYF. The full variable domain, in which reference TRBV7-2 and TRBJ2-4 provide the parts outside the CDR3, is GAGVSQSPSNKVTEKGKDVELRCDPISGHTALYWYRQSLGQGLEFLIYFQGNSAPDKSGLPSDRFSAERTGGSVSTLTIQRTQQEDSAVYLCASSLGPSGSIKAKNIQYFGAGTRLSVL.

This chain links TRBV18 with TRBJ1-6; possible D gene TRBD1, 6 bases. V lost 3 bases and J 10 bases, leaving 13 bases between the germline ends. The length of the CDR3 is 14 residues. Germline V gene sequence: CDR1 KGHSH, CDR2 LQKENI. In DNA form, the CDR3 reads TGTGCCAGCTCACCGAGGGGGGAAGACTCACCCCTCCACTTT. This codes for CASSPRGEDSPLHF.

This clonotype was detected a few times. The V and J genes are TRBV20-1 and TRBJ2-1; TRBD2 matches 8 bases. Trimming cost V 1 base and J 6 bases; bases outside gene matches: 14. The CDR3 has 17 amino acids. Germline V lookup: CDR1 DFQATT, CDR2 SNEGSKA (reference sequence). The CDR3 protein is CSARAPLGAGEGNEQFF. Here the CDR3 DNA reads TGCAGTGCTAGAGCTCCTTTGGGAGCGGGAGAGGGCAATGAGCAGTTCTTC.

There are a few counts of this clonotype. The V call is TRBV29-1, the J call TRBJ2-2; 8 positions agree with TRBD2. The trim removed 5 bases at V and 6 bases at J, leaving 8 bases unmatched. The CDR3 extends over 14 amino acids. The germline gives CDR1 SQVTM, CDR2 ANQGSEA. DNA for the CDR3: TGCAGCGTTTCGAGCGGGAGTTCTGCCGGGGAGCTGTTTTTT. It yields the protein CSVSSGSSAGELFF.